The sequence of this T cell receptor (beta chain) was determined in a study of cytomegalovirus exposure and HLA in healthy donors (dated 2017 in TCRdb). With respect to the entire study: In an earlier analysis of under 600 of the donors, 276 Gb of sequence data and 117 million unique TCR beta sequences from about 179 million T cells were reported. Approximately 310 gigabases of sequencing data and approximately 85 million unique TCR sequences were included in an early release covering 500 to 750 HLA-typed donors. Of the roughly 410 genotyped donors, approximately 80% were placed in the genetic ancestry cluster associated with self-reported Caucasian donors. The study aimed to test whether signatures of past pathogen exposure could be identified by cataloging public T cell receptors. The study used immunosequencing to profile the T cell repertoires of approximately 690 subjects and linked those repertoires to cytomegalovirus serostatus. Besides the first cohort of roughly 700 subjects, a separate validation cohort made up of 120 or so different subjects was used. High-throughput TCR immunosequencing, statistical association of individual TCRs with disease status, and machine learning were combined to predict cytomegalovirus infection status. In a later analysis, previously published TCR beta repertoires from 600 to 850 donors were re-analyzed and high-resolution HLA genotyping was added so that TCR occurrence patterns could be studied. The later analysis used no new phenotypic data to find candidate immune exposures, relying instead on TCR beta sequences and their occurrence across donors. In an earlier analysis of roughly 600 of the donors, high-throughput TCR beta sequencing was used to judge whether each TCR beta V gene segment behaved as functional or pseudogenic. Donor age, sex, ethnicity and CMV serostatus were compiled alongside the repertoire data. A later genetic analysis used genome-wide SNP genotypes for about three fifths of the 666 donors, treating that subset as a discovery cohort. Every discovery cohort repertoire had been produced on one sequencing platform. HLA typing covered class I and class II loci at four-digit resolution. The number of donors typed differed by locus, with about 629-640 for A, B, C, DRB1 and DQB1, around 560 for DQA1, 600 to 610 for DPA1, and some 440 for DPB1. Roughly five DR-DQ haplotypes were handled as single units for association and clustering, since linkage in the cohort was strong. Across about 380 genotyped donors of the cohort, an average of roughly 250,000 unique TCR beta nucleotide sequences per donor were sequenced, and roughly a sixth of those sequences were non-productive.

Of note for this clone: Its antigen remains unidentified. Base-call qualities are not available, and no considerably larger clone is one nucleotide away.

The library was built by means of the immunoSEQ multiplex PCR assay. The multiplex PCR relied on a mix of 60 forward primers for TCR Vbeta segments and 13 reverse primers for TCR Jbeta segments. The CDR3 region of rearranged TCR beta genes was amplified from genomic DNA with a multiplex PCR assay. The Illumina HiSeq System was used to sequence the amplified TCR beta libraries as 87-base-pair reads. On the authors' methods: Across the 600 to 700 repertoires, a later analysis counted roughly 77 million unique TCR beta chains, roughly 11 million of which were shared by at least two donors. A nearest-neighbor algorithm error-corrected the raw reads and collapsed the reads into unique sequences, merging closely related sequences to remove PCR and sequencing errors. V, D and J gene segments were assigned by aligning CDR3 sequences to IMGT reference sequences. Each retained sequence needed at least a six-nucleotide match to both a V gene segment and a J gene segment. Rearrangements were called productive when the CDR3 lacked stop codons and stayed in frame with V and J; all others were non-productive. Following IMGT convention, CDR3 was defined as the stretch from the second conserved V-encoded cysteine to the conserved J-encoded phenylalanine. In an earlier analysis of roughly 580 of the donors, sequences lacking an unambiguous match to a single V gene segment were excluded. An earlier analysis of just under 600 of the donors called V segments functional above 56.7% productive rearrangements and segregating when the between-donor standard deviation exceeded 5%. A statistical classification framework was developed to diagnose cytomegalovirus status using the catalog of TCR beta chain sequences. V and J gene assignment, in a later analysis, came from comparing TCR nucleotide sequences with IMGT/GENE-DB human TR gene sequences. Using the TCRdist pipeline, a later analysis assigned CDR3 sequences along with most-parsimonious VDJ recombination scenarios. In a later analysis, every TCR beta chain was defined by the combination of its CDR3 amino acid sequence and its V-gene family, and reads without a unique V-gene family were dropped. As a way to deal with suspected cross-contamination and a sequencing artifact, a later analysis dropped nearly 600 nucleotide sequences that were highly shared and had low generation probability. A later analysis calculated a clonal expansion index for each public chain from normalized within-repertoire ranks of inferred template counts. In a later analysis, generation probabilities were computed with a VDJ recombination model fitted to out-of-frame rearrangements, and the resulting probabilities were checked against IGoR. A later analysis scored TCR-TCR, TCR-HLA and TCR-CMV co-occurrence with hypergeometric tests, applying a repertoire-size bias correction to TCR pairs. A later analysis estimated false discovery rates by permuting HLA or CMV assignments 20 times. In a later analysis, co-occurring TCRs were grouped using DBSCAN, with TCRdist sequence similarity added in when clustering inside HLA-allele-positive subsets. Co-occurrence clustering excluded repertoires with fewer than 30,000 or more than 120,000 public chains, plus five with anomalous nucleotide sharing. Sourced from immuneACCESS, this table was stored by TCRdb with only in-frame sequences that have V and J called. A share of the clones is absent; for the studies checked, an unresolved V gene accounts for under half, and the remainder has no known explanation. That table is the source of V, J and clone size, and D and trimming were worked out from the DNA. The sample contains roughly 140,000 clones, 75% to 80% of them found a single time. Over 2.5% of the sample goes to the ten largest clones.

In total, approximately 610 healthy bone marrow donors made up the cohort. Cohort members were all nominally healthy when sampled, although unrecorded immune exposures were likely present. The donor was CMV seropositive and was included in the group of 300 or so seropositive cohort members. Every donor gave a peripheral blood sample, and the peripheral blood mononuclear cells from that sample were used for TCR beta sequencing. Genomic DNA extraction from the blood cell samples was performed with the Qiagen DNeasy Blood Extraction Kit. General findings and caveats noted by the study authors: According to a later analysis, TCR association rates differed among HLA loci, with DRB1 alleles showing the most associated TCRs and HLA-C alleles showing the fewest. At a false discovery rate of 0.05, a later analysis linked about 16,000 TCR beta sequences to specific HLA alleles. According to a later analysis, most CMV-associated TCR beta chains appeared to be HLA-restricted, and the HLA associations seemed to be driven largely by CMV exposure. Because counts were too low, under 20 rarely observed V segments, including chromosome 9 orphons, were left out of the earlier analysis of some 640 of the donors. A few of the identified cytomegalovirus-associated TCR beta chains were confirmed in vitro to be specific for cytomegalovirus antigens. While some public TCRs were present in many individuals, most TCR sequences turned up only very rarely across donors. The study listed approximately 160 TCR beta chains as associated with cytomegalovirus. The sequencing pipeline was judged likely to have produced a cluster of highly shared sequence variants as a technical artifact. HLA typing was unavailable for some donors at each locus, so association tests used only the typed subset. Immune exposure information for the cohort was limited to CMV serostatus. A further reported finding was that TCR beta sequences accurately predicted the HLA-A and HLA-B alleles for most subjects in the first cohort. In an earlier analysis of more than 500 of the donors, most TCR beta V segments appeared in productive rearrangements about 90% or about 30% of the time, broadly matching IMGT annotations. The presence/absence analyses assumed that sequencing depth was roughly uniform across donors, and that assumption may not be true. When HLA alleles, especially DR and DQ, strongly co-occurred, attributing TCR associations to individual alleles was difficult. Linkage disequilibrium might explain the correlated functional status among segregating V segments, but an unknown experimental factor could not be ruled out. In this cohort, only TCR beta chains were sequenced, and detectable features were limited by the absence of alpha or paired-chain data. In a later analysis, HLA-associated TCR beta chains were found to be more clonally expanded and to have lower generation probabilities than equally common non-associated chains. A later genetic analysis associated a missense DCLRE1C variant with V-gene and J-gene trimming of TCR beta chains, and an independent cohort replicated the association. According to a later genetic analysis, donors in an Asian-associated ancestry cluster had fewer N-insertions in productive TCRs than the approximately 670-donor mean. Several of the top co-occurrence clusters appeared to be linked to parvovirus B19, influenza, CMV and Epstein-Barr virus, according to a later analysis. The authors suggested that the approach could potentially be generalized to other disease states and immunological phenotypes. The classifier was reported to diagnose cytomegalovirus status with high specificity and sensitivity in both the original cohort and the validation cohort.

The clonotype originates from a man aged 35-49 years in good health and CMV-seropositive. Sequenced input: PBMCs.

For the CDR3, the sequence is CSVVGTGYYGYTF. The sequence in DNA is TGCAGCGTTGTTGGGACAGGCTACTATGGCTACACCTTC. The receptor chain draws on TRBV29-1 and TRBJ1-2; 8 central bases correspond to TRBD1. The germline V gene sets CDR1 to SQVTM and CDR2 to ANQGSEA. Its CDR3 holds 13 amino acids, cysteine through phenylalanine. Only the CDR3 part of the read is kept: 39 bases, read in frame from the first base. Relative to germline, V is missing 4 bases and J is missing 3 bases, with 4 bases of the junction outside any gene match.